This T cell receptor (beta chain) was identified during a study of blood T cells in healthy people across ages. About this clonotype itself: The target antigen is unknown.

Study results and caveats: Both naive CD4+ cell counts and diversity were greater in long-lived donors than in aged donors. Roughly linearly, TCR beta diversity per million T cells fell as age increased.

For the second PCR, which ran for about 7 to 11 cycles, a sample-barcoded 5' primer and a J-beta primer mix were used. Each cDNA molecule carried a tag from a template-switch adaptor that contained 12 random nucleotides. MiXCR, applied by TCRdb to the 5' RACE reads, yields one record per CDR3 protein. The sample holds approximately 1,700,000 distinct CDR3 sequences, about 39% seen once. The CDR3 runs 17 residues. CDR1 MNHNY and CDR2 SVGAGI come from the germline V gene (reference sequence). Trimming removed 2 bases from V and 4 bases from J, with 18 bases in between. Sequencing input: blood. The chain combines TRBV6-6 with TRBJ1-5, with D maybe TRBD1 (5 bases). The clonotype was recovered from a human donor in good health. CDR3: CASSYRSGTELNQPQHF. CDR3 bases: TGTGCCAGCAGTTACCGTTCCGGGACGGAACTTAATCAGCCCCAGCATTTT.